This TCR beta chain came from a study of blood T cell repertoires in COVID-19 (dated by TCRdb to 2019 to 2021). For the wider study: Samples covering the acute and convalescent phases of COVID-19 were provided by collaborators in the United States, Italy and Spain. The repertoires were made available in a free public database intended to serve as a resource for research on the immune response to SARS-CoV-2. Sample metadata almost always included a de-identified subject ID, COVID-19 status, age in years and sex. The prospective study material was composed of cDNA or gDNA derived from T cells, B-cell-depleted T cells, or PBMCs. Where HLA class I and class II types were available, the types were taken from metadata supplied by the sample provider, not from assay-based typing. The dataset comprised deeply sampled blood TCRbeta repertoires from subjects exposed to, actively infected with, or recovered from COVID-19. Samples were obtained from the ongoing ImmuneRACE study (first 160 participants) and from over 1,000 subjects provided by 6 global collaborators. Overall study results and their limits: The amount of clinical and demographic metadata varied by source and participant and was provided uncurated.

The CDR3 sequence holds 14 residues, the cysteine and phenylalanine included. The only DNA kept is the CDR3, 42 bases in frame from the first base. Trimming leaves V shorter by 5 bases and J shorter by 6 bases, with the junction holding 7 bases beyond the gene matches. Based on the germline V gene, the CDR1 and CDR2 sequences are MNHEY and SVGAGI. TCRbeta CDR3 regions were amplified from genomic DNA using the immunoSEQ Assay, a bias-controlled multiplex PCR. The authors' pipeline ran thus. The number of nucleated cells in each sample was estimated by amplification of reference gene primers within the assay. To quantify the absolute abundance of each unique TCRbeta CDR3 rearrangement, sequence reads were collapsed and filtered. For each sample, productive Simpson clonality was calculated by taking the square root of Simpson's diversity index across productive rearrangements. The immuneACCESS repertoire file appears here via TCRdb, limited to in-frame rearrangements. These files lack a portion of the clones; in checked studies, under half of the deficit traces to unresolved V genes, and the cause of the others is not known. The DNA was the basis for D and trimming; V, J and clone size are from that table. Within this sample are around 620,000 clones, with 70% to 90% of them counted one time only. The leading ten clones occupy approximately 0.25% of the sample.

Each collaborating institution followed its own protocols to collect whole blood in K2EDTA tubes. For TCRbeta analysis, collaborator samples were shipped as frozen whole blood, as isolated PBMCs, or as DNA extracted from either sample type. A word on this clone: The antigen it recognizes is unknown. One base away there is no much larger clone; base qualities are not given.

Recombination connected TRBV6-5 to TRBJ2-7; a stretch of 10 junction bases matches TRBD1. Sequenced: peripheral blood. The origin of this receptor is a young woman with acute or convalescent COVID-19. Here is the DNA: TGTGCCAGCAGTACCCGACAGGGGGCCAGCGAGCAGTACTTC. Translated, this is CASSTRQGASEQYF.